This TCR beta chain is drawn from a study of shared clonotypes between healthy human individuals. This clone occurred once. Germline loops: CDR1 SGHTA, CDR2 FQGTGA. V shed 2 bases and J shed 7 bases, with 9 bases lying between them. The CDR3 runs 14 residues. Evenly divided among several immunoSEQ plates was the genomic DNA of each subset. TCRdb's table, derived via immunoSEQ multiplex PCR, lists solely in-frame clones and lacks some. The repertoire includes roughly 2.5 million clones, around nine tenths of them detected once, and 0.14% sits in the top ten. The investigators split CD4+ cells into a CD45RA+ naive subset and a CD45RA-negative memory subset.

The receptor comes from a man aged 18 to 35 in good health. The gene calls are TRBV7-3 and TRBJ1-6, with D uncertain. The sequenced material came from naive CD4+ T cells sorted from blood. Indicated subset: CD45RA+ positively selected. CDR3 coding DNA: TGTGCCAGCAGCTTAGGGGATCTAAATTCACCCCTCCACTTT. Amino acids: CASSLGDLNSPLHF.